This T cell receptor beta chain was documented in a study of blood T cell repertoires in COVID-19. Overall study: Sites across the United States, Italy and Spain contributed samples from acute and convalescent COVID-19. Nucleic acid was either cDNA or gDNA, and it came from T cells, B-cell-depleted T cells, or PBMCs.

Study processing details: Reference gene primer amplification gave nucleated cell count estimates. Profiled with immunoSEQ multiplex PCR; TCRdb holds only in-frame clones, not every one. The V and J calls and clone size were taken over from that table, and D and trimming were inferred from the DNA. The data hold some 380,000 clones, with 85% to 90% observed a single time. The trim removed 5 bases at V and 4 bases at J, leaving 7 bases unmatched. Germline CDR1 is LNHDA and CDR2 is SQIVND (reference sequence). The CDR3 is 15 amino acids. The sample was peripheral blood. The chain joins TRBV19 to TRBJ1-4; TRBD1 matches at 7 bases. The origin of this receptor is a man aged 18 to 29 with active or convalescent COVID-19. The CDR3 loop reads CASSAGGRVNEKLFF. The CDR3 nucleotides are TGTGCCAGTAGTGCAGGGGGACGGGTTAATGAAAAACTGTTTTTT.